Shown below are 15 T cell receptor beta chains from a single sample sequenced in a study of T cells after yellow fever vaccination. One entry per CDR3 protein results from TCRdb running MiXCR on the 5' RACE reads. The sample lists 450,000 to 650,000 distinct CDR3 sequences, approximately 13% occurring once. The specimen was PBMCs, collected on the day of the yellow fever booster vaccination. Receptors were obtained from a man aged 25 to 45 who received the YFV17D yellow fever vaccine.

Written as DNA, the CDR3 is TGCAGTGCTAGACCACTAGCGGGAGGCGCGACCCAGTACTTC. Protein product: CSARPLAGGATQYF. The V call is TRBV20-1, the J call TRBJ2-5; 12 positions agree with TRBD2. V shed 2 bases, J shed 7 bases, and the junction held 5 bases outside the gene matches. Germline CDR1 is DFQATT and CDR2 is SNEGSKA (reference sequence). This CDR3 is 14 amino acids long.

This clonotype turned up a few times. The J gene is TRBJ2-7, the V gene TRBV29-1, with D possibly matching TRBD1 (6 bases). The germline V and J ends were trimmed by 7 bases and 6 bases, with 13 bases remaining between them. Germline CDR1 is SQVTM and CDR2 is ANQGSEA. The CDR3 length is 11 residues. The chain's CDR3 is CSGRTAFEQYF. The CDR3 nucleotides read TGCAGCGGGCGGACAGCCTTCGAGCAGTACTTC.

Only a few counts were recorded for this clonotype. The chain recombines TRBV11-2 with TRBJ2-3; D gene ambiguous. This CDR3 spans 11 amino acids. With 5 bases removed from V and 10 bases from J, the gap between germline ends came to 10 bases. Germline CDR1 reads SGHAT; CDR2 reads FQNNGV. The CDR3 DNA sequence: TGTGCCAGCAGCCGGAGCAAGGCGCAGTATTTT. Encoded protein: CASSRSKAQYF.

CDR3 protein: CASSSWTGLYGYTF. Written as DNA, the CDR3 is TGTGCCAGCAGTTCCTGGACAGGTCTCTATGGCTACACCTTC. V usage is TRBV7-9 and J usage is TRBJ1-2; TRBD1 matches 7 bases. Losses at the gene ends were 6 bases for V and 4 bases for J; bases not matched to a gene: 8. The CDR3 is 14 residues long. Germline V gene sequence: CDR1 SEHNR, CDR2 FQNEAQ (reference sequence).

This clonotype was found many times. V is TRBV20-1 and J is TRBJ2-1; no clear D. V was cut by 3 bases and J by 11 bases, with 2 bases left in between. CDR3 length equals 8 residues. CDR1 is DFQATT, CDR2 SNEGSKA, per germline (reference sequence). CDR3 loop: CSASKQFF. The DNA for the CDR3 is TGCAGTGCTAGTAAGCAGTTCTTC.

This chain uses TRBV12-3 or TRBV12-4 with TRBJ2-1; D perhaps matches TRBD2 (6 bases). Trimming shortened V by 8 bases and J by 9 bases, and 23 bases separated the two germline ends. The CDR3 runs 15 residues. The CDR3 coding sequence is TGTGCCAGCCTTAATGGGGGGACCGCTCTGGGTGAGCAGTTCTTC. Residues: CASLNGGTALGEQFF.

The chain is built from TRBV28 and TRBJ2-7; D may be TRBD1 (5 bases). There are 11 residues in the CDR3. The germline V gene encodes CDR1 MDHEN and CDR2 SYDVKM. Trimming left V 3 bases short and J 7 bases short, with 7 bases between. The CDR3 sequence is CASSFRVEQYF. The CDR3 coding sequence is TGTGCCAGCAGTTTCAGGGTAGAGCAGTACTTC. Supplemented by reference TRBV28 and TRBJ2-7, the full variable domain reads DVKVTQSSRYLVKRTGEKVFLECVQDMDHENMFWYRQDPGLGLRLIYFSYDVKMKEKGDIPEGYSVSREKKERFSLILESASTNQTSMYLCASSFRVEQYFGPGTRLTVT.

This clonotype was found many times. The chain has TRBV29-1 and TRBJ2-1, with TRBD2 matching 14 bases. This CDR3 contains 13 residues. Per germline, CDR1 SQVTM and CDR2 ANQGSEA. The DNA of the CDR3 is TGCAGTGGACTAGCGGGGGGAAACAATGAGCAGTTCTTC. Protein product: CSGLAGGNNEQFF.

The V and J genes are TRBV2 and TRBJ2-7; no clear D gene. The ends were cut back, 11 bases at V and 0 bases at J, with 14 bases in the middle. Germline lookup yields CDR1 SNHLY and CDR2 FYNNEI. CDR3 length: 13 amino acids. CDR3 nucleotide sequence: TGTGCCTCCTGGGCAGGTTCCTCCTACGAGCAGTACTTC. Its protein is CASWAGSSYEQYF.

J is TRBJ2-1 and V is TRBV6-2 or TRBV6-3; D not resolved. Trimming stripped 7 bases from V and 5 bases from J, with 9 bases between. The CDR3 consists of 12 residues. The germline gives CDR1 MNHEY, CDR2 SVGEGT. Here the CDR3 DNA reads TGTGCCAGCACCCCACCCGACAATGAGCAGTTCTTC. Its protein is CASTPPDNEQFF.

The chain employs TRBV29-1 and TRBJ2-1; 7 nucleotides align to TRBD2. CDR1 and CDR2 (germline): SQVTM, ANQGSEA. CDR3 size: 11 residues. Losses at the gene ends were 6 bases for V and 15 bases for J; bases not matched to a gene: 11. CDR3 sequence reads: CSVRIGEGRFF. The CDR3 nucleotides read TGCAGCGTGAGAATAGGGGAGGGGCGGTTCTTC.

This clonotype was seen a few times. CDR3 DNA sequence: TGCACCAGCAGCCACAGACTAGCGGCCTACAATGAGCAGTTCTTC. Its translation is CTSSHRLAAYNEQFF. J is TRBJ2-1 and V is TRBV1; TRBD2, the table's D call, was not compared with the DNA. TRBV1 is recorded as a pseudogene. The CDR3 spans 15 residues.

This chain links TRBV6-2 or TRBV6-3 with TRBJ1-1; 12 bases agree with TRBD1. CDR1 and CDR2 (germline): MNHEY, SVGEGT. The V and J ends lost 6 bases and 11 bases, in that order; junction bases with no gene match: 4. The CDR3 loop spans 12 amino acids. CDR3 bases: TGTGCCAGCAGCAAGGGACAGGGGGCCGCTTTCTTT. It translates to CASSKGQGAAFF.

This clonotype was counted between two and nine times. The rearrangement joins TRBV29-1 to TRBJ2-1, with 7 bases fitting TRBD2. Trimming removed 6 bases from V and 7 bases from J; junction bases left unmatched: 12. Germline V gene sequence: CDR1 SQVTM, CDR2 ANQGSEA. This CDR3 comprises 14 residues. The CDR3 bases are TGCAGCGTCTGGCTAGCGGACCAAAAGAATGAGCAGTTCTTC. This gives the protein CSVWLADQKNEQFF.

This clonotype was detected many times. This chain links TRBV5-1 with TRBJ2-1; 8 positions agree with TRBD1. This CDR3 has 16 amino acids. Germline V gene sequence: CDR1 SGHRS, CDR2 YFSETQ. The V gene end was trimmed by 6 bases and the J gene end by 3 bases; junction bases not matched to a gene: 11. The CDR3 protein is CASTPNQGAGYNEQFF. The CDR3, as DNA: TGCGCCAGCACCCCTAACCAGGGGGCCGGCTACAATGAGCAGTTCTTC.